This T cell receptor (beta chain) was identified in a study of T cells in Graves' hyperthyroidism and ophthalmopathy. Study-wide points: In validation, the model predicted ophthalmopathy. These predictions came a median 6.5 months before onset.

This clonotype was counted between two and nine times. Its specificity is unknown. The study enrolled patients aged 18 to 65 with newly diagnosed hyperthyroidism of under 2 months' duration. V gave up 7 bases and J gave up 6 bases; unmatched junction bases: 10. This CDR3 comprises 16 residues. Germline lookup yields CDR1 MNHNS and CDR2 SASEGT. Authors of the study amplified TCR beta CDR3 regions from RNA transcripts. The TCR CDR3 was amplified in a first-round RT-PCR using the HTBI primer set. One entry per CDR3 protein, called by TCRdb with MiXCR from the multiplex PCR reads. The sample lists a few hundred thousand distinct CDR3 sequences; approximately 14% were seen once.

The chain joins TRBV6-1 to TRBJ1-6, with 9 bases matching TRBD1. The TCR was taken from a woman between 18 and 29 years old with Graves' hyperthyroidism. The sample was blood. DNA of the CDR3: TGTGCCAGCATACAGGGGACAGGGAGGGGTAATTCACCCCTCCACTTT. This sequence encodes CASIQGTGRGNSPLHF.